Listed here is a single TCR beta chain. The length of the CDR3 is 16 residues. With V trimmed by 4 bases and J by 3 bases, 8 bases remained unmatched. Germline V CDR1 and CDR2: SGHRS, YFSETQ. This entry belongs to a study of shared T cell receptors in the human thymus. The method was immunoSEQ multiplex PCR; TCRdb's version includes in-frame clones alone and lacks a portion of them. The data contain just under 550,000 clones, approximately 80% of them singletons. This same sample was also taken into another study, of human thymus T cells. Per that paper: Corrective heart surgery yielded the resections from which the thymus tissue came.

V and J are TRBV5-1 and TRBJ2-5, with 11 bases matching TRBD2. Sequenced material: thymocytes. This TCR came from a boy less than two years old with a congenital heart defect. CDR3 bases: TGCGCCAGCAGCCCTGCCCCGGGACTAGCGGAAGAGACCCAGTACTTC. Residues: CASSPAPGLAEETQYF.